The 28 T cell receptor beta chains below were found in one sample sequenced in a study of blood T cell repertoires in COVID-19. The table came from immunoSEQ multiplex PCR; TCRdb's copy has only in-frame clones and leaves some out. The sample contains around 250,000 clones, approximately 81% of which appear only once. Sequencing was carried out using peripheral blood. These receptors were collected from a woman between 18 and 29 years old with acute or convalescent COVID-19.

CDR3 DNA sequence: TGTGCCAGCAGCTCGACATTAATCAGGCCCCAGCATTTT. It is translated as CASSSTLIRPQHF. J is TRBJ1-5 and V is TRBV5-8; D unresolved. The germline V gene encodes CDR1 SGHTS and CDR2 YDEGEE. The CDR3 loop spans 13 amino acids. V lost 3 bases and J 9 bases, leaving 13 bases between the germline ends.

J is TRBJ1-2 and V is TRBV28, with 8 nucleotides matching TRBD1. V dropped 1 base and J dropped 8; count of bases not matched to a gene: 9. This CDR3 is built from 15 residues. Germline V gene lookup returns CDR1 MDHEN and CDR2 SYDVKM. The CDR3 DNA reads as TGTGCCAGCAGTTTATTGTCTGGACAGGGCGGGGGCTACACCTTC. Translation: CASSLLSGQGGGYTF.

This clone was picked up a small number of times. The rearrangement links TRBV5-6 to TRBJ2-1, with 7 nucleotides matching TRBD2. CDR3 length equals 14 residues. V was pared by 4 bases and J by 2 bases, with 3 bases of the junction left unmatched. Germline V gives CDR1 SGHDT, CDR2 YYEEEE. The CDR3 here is CASSDGTTYNEQFF. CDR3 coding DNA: TGTGCCAGCAGCGATGGGACTACCTACAATGAGCAGTTCTTC. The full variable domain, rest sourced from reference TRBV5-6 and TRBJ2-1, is DAGVTQSPTHLIKTRGQQVTLRCSPKSGHDTVSWYQQALGQGPQFIFQYYEEEERQRGNFPDRFSGHQFPNYSSELNVNALLLGDSALYLCASSDGTTYNEQFFGPGTRLTVL.

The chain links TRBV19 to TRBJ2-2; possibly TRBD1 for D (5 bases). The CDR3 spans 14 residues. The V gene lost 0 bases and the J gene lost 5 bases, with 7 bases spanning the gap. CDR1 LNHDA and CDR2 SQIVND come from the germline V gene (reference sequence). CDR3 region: CASSIDRDTGELFF. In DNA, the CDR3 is TGTGCCAGTAGTATAGACAGGGATACCGGGGAGCTGTTTTTT.

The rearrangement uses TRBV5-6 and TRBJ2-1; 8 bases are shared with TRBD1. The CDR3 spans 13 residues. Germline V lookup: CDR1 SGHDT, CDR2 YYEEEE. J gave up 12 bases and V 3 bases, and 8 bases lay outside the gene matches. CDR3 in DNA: TGTGCCAGCAGCTCGGGACAGGTCAGGCGGCAGTTCTTC. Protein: CASSSGQVRRQFF.

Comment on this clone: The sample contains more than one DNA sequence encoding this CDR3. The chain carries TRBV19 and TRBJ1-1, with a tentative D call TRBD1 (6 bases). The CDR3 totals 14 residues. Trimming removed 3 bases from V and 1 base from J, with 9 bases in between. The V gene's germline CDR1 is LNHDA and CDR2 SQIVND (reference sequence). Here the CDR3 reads CASSMRDKNTEAFF. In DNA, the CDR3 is TGTGCCAGTAGTATGAGGGACAAGAACACTGAAGCTTTCTTT. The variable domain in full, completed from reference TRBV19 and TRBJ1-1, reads DGGITQSPKYLFRKEGQNVTLSCEQNLNHDAMYWYRQDPGQGLRLIYYSQIVNDFQKGDIAEGYSVSREKKESFPLTVTSAQKNPTAFYLCASSMRDKNTEAFFGQGTRLTVV.

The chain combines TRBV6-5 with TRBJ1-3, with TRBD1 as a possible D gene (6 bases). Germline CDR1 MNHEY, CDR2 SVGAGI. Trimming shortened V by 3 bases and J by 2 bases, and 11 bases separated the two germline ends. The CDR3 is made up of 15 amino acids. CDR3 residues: CASSYSRGPGNTIYF. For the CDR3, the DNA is TGTGCCAGCAGTTATTCCAGGGGTCCTGGAAACACCATATATTTT.

This CDR3 is CASSGTLGYEQYF. The DNA of the CDR3 is TGTGCCAGCAGTGGGACTCTCGGTTACGAGCAGTACTTC. The V gene is TRBV2, the J gene TRBJ2-7, with a weak D call TRBD2 (5 bases). Trimming shortened V by 4 bases and J by 4 bases, and 11 bases separated the two germline ends. Germline loops: CDR1 SNHLY, CDR2 FYNNEI. This CDR3 has 13 residues.

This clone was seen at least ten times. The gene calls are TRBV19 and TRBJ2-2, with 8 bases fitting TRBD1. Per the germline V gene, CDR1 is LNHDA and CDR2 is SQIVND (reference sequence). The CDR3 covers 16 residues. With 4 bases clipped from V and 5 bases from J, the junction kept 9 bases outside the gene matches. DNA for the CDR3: TGTGCCAGTAGTACCTACCGACAGGGGCGTACCGGGGAGCTGTTTTTT. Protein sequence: CASSTYRQGRTGELFF.

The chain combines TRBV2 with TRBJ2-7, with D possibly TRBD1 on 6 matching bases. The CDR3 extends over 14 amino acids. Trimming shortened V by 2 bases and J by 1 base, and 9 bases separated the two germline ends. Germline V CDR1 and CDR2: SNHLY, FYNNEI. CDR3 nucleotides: TGTGCCAGCAGTGAACAGGGGATTTCCTACGAGCAGTACTTC. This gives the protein CASSEQGISYEQYF.

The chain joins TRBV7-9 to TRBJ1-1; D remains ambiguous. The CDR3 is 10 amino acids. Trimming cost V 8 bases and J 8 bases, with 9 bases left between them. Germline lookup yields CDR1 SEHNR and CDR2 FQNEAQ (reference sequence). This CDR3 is CASGLKEAFF. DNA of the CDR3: TGTGCCAGCGGCCTGAAAGAAGCTTTCTTT.

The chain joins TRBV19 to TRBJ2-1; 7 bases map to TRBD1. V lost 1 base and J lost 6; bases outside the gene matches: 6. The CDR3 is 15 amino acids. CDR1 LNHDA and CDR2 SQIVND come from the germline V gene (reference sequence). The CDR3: CASSIGDSQANEQFF. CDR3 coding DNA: TGTGCCAGTAGTATAGGGGACAGTCAAGCCAATGAGCAGTTCTTC.

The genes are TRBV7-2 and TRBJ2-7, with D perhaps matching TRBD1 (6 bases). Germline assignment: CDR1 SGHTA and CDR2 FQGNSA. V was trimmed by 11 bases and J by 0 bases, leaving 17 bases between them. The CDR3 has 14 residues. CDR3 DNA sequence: TGTGCCTCGGATGGGGGCCTCAGCTCCTACGAGCAGTACTTC. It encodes CASDGGLSSYEQYF.

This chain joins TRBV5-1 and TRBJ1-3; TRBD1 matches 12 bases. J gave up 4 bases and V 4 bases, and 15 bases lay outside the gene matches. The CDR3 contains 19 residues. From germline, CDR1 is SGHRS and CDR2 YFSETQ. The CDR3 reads CASSLLPGQGARAGNTIYF. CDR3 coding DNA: TGCGCCAGCAGCCTTCTCCCGGGACAGGGGGCGCGGGCCGGAAACACCATATATTTT.

CDR3 sequence (DNA): TGTGCCAGCCAATTGGACAGGGGCCCAGATACGCAGTATTTT. Residues: CASQLDRGPDTQYF. This sequence joins TRBV6-5 and TRBJ2-3, with 9 bases that match TRBD1. This CDR3 has 14 amino acids. J gave up 4 bases and V 8 bases, and 7 bases lay outside the gene matches. Per germline, CDR1 MNHEY and CDR2 SVGAGI.

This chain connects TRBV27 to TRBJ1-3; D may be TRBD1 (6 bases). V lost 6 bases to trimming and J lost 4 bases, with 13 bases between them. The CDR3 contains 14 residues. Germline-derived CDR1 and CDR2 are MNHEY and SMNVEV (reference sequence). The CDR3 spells CASSQRDKGNTIYF. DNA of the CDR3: TGTGCCAGCAGCCAACGGGACAAAGGAAACACCATATATTTT.

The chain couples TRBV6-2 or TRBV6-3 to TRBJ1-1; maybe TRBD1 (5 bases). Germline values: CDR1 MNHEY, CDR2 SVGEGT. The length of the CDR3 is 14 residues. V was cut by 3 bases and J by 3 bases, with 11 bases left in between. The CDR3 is CASSYSGGDTEAFF. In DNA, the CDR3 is TGTGCCAGCAGTTATTCGGGGGGAGACACTGAAGCTTTCTTT.

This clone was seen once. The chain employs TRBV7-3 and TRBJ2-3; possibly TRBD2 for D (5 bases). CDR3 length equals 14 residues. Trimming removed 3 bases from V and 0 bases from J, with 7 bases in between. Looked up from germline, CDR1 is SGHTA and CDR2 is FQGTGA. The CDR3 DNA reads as TGTGCCAGCAGCTTTGGCGGGAGCACAGATACGCAGTATTTT. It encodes CASSFGGSTDTQYF.

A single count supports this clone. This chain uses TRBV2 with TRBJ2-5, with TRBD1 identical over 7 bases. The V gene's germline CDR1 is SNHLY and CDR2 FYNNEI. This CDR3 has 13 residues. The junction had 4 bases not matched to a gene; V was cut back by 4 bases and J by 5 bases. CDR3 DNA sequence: TGTGCCAGCAGTGGAACCAGGGGGGAGACCCAGTACTTC. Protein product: CASSGTRGETQYF. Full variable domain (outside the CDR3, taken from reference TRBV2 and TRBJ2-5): EPEVTQTPSHQVTQMGQEVILRCVPISNHLYFYWYRQILGQKVEFLVSFYNNEISEKSEIFDDQFSVERPDGSNFTLKIRSTKLEDSAMYFCASSGTRGETQYFGPGTRLLVL.

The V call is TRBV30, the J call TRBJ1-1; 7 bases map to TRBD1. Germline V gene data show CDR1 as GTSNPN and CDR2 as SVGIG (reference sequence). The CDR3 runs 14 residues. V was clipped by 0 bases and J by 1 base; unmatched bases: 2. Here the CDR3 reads CAWSVTGANTEAFF. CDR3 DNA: TGTGCCTGGAGTGTAACAGGGGCGAACACTGAAGCTTTCTTT.

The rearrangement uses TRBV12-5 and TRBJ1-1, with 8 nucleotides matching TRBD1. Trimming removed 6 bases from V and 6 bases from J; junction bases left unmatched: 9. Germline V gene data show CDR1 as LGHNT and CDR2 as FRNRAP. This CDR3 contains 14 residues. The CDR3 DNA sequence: TGTGCTAGTGGCACCGGACAGGGCGCGTCTGAAGCTTTCTTT. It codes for CASGTGQGASEAFF.

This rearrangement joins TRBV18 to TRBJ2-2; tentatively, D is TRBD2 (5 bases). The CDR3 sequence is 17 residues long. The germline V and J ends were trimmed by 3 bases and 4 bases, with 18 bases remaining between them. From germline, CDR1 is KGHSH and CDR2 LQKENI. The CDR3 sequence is CASSPCFGQDCTGELFF. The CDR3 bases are TGTGCCAGCTCACCGTGTTTTGGGCAGGACTGCACCGGGGAGCTGTTTTTT.

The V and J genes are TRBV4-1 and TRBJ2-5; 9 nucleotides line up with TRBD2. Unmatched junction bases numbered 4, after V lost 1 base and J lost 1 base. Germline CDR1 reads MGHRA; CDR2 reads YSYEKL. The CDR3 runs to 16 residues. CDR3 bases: TGCGCCAGCAGCCAAGCGGGACTAGCCTTCCAAGAGACCCAGTACTTC. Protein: CASSQAGLAFQETQYF.

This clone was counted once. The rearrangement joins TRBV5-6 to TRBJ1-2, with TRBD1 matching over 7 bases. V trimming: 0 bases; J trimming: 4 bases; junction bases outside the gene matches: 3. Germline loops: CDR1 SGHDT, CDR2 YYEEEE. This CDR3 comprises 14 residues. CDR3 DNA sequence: TGTGCCAGCAGCTTGGTTGGGACAGTCTATGGCTACACCTTC. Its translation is CASSLVGTVYGYTF.

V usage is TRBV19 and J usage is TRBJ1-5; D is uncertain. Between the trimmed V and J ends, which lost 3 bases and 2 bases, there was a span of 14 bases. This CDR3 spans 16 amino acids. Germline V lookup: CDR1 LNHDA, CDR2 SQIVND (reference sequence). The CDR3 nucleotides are TGTGCCAGTAGTATGACGGGTTCGCTGGGCAATCAGCCCCAGCATTTT. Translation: CASSMTGSLGNQPQHF.

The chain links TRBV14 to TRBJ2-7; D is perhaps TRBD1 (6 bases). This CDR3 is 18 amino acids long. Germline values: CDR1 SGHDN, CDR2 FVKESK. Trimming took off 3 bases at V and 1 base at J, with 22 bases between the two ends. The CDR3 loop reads CASSQYPGVRRDSYEQYF. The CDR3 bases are TGTGCCAGCAGCCAGTATCCAGGGGTTAGACGAGATTCCTACGAGCAGTACTTC.

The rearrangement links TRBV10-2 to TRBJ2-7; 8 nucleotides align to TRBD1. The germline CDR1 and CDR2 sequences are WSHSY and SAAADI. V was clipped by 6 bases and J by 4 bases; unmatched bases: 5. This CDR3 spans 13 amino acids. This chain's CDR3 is CASREDRGYEQYF. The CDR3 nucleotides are TGCGCCAGCAGGGAAGACAGGGGATACGAGCAGTACTTC.

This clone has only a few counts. The CDR3 DNA follows: TGTGCCAGCAGTCACGGGAGCTCCTACAATGAGCAGTTCTTC. This encodes CASSHGSSYNEQFF. The chain links TRBV6-5 to TRBJ2-1; weak D call: TRBD2 (6 bases). Trimming pared 5 bases from V and 0 bases from J, leaving 8 bases between. Germline V gives CDR1 MNHEY, CDR2 SVGAGI. This CDR3 region has 14 residues.